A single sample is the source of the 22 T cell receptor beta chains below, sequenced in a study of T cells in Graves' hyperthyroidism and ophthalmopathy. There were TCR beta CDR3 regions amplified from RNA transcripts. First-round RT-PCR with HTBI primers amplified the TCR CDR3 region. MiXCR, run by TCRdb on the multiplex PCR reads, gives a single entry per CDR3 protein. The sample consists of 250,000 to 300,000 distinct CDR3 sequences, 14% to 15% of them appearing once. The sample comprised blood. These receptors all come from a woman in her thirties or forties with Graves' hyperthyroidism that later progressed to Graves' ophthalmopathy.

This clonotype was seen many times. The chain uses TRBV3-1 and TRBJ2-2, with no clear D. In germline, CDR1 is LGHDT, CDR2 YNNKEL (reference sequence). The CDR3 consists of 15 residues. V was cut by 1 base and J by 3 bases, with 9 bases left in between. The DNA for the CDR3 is TGTGCCAGCAGCCAAGCAGGCTTACACACCGGGGAGCTGTTTTTT. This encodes CASSQAGLHTGELFF.

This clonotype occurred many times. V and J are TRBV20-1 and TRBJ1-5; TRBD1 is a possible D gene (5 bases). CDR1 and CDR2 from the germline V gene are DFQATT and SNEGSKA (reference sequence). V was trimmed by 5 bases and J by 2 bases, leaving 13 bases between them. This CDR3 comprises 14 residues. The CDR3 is CSAGLGTGNQPQHF. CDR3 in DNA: TGCAGTGCTGGCTTGGGGACCGGCAATCAGCCCCAGCATTTT.

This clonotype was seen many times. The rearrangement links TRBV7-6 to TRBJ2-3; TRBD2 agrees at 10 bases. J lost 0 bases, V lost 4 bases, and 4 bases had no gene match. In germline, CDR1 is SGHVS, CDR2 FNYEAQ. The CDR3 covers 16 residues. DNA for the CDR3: TGTGCCAGCAGCTCGACTAGCGGGCCTAGCACAGATACGCAGTATTTT. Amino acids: CASSSTSGPSTDTQYF.

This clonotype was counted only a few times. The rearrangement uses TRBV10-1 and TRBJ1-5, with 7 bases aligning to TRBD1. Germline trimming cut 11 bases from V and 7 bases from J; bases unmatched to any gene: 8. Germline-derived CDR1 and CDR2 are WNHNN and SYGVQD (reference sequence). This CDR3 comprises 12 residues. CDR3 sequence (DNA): TGCGCCCCACTAAGGACAGGACAGCCCCAGCATTTT. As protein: CAPLRTGQPQHF.

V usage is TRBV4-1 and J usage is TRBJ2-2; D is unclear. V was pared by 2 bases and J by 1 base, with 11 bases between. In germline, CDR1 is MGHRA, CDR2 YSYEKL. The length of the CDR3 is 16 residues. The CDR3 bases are TGCGCCAGCAGCCAAAGAGCGACAATGAACACCGGGGAGCTGTTTTTT. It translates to CASSQRATMNTGELFF.

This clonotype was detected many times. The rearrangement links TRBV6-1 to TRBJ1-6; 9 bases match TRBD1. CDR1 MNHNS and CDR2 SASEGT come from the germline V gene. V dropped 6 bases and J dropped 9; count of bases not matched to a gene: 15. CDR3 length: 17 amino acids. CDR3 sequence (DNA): TGTGCCAGCAGGACAGGGGGTTTTGATGCGGGAAGTTCACCCCTCCACTTT. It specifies CASRTGGFDAGSSPLHF.

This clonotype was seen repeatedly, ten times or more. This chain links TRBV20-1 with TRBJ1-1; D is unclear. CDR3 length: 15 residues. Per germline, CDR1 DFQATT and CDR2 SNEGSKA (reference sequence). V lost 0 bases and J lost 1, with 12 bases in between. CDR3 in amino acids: CSARDPRAGNTEAFF. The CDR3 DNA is TGCAGTGCTAGAGACCCCCGGGCAGGGAACACTGAAGCTTTCTTT.

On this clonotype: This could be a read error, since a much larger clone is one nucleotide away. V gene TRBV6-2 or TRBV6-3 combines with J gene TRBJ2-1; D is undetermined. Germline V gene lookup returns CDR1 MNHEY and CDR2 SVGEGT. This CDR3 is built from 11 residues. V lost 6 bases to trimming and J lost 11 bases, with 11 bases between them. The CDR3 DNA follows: TGTGCCAGCAGCGATAAGTGGCAGCAGTTCTTC. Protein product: CASSDKWQQFF.

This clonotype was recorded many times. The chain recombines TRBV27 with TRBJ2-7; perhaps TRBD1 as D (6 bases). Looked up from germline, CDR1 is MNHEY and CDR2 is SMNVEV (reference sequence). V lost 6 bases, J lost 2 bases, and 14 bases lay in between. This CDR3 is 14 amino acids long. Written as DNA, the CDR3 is TGTGCCAGCAGCGCCGATGAGGGGGCCTACGAGCAGTACTTC. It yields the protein CASSADEGAYEQYF.

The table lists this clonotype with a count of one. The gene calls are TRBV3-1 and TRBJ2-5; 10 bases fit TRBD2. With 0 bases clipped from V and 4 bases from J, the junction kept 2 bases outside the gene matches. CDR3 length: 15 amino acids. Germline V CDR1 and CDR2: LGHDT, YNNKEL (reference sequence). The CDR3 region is CASSQDLAGAETQYF. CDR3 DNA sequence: TGTGCCAGCAGCCAAGATCTAGCGGGAGCAGAGACCCAGTACTTC.

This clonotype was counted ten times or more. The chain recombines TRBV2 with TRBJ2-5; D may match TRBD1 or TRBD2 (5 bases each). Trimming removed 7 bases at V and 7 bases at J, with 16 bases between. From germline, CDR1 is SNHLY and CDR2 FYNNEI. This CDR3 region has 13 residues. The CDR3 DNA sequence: TGTGCCAGCACACCGGGGCCAACCGGGACCCAGTACTTC. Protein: CASTPGPTGTQYF.

Here the CDR3 DNA reads TGTGCCAGCAGGGTCGGACAGGGTCAAGATGCAAAACTGTTTTTT. Amino acids: CASRVGQGQDAKLFF. This chain connects TRBV6-1 to TRBJ1-4; 8 nucleotides line up with TRBD1. Germline V CDR1 and CDR2: MNHNS, SASEGT. There are 15 residues in the CDR3. The trim removed 6 bases at V and 10 bases at J, leaving 13 bases unmatched.

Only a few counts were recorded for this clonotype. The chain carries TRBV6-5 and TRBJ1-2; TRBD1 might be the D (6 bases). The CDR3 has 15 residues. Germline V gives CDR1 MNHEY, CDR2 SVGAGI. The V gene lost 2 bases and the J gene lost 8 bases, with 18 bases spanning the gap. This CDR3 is CASSYAGQELLGYTF. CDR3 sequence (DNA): TGTGCCAGCAGTTACGCGGGACAAGAACTTCTAGGCTACACCTTC.

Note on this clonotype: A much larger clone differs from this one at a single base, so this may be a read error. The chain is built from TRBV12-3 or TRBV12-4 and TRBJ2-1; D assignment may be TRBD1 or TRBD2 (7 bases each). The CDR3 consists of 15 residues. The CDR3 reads CAGSQGGTVLNKQFF. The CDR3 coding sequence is TGTGCCGGCAGTCAGGGGGGGACAGTCCTCAATAAGCAGTTCTTC.

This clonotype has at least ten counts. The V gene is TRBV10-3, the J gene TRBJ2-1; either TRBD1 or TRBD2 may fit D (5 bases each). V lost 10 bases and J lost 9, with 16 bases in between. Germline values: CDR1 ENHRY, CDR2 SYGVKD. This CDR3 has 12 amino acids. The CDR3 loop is CATYGAGTEQFF. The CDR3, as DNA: TGTGCCACCTACGGGGCAGGGACTGAGCAGTTCTTC.

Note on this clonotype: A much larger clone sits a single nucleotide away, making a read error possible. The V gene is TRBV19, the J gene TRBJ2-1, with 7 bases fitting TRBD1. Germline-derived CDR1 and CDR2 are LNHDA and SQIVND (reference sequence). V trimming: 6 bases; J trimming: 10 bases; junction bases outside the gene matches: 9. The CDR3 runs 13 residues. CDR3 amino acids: CASSSDRAHEQFF. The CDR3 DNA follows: TGTGCCAGTAGCAGTGACAGGGCCCACGAGCAGTTCTTC.

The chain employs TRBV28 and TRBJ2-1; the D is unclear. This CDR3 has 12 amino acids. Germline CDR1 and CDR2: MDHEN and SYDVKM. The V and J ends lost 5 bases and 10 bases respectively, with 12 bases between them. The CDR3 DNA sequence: TGTGCCAGCAGTCAAGGAAGTAAAGAGCAGTTCTTC. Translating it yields CASSQGSKEQFF.

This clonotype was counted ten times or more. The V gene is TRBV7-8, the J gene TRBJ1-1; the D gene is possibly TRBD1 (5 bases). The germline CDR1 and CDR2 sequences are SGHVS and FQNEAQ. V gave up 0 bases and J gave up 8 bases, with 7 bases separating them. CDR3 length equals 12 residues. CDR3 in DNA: TGTGCCAGCAGCTTAGCGACAGTGGAAGCTTTCTTT. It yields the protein CASSLATVEAFF. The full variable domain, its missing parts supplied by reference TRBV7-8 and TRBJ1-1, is GAGVSQSPRYKVAKRGQDVALRCDPISGHVSLFWYQQALGQGPEFLTYFQNEAQLDKSGLPSDRFFAERPEGSVSTLKIQRTQQEDSAVYLCASSLATVEAFFGQGTRLTVV.

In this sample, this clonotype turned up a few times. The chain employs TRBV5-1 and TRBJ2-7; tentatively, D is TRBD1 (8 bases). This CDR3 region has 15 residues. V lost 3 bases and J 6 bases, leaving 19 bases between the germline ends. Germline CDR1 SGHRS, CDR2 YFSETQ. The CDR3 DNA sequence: TGCGCCAGCAGCTCCGCAGACAGGGGAGGGGTCGAGCAGTACTTC. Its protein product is CASSSADRGGVEQYF.

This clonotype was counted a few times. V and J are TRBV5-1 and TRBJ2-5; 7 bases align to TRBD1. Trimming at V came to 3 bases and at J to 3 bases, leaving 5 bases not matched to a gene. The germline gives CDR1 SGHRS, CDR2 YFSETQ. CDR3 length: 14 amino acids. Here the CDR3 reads CASSSRDSKETQYF. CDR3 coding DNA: TGCGCCAGCAGCTCTCGGGACAGTAAAGAGACCCAGTACTTC. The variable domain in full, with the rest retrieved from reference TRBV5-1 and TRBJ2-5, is KAGVTQTPRYLIKTRGQQVTLSCSPISGHRSVSWYQQTPGQGLQFLFEYFSETQRNKGNFPGRFSGRQFSNSRSEMNVSTLELGDSALYLCASSSRDSKETQYFGPGTRLLVL.

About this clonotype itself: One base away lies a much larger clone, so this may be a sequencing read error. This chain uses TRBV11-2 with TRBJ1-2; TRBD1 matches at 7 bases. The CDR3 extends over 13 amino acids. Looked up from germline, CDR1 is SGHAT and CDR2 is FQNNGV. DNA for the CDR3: TGTGTCAGCAGCGATACAGGGGCTTGGGGCTACACCTTC. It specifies CVSSDTGAWGYTF.

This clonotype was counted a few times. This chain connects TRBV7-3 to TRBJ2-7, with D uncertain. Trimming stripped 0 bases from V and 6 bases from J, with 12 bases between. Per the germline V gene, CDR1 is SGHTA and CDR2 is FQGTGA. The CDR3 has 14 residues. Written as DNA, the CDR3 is TGTGCCAGCAGCTTAACCGTCGGATCGGGCGAGCAGTACTTC. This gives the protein CASSLTVGSGEQYF.